This T cell receptor beta chain was sequenced in a study of T cell changes during pregnancy in multiple sclerosis (dated by TCRdb to the late 2010s). For context, the study as a whole: In women with multiple sclerosis, the researchers looked at how the T cell repertoire shifted as pregnancy progressed.

Regarding this clone: The antigen it recognizes is unknown. No per-base quality is available; no much larger clone lies one base away.

The CDR3 measures 12 amino acids from cysteine to phenylalanine. This entry keeps only the CDR3 DNA: 36 bases, framed from base 1. The germline V gene specifies ENHRY as CDR1 and SYGVKD as CDR2. Library preparation employed the immunoSEQ multiplex PCR assay. The table was pulled from immuneACCESS by TCRdb, which kept in-frame rearrangements only. Such tables lose some clones; where checked, under half of the loss comes from unresolved V genes, and the rest has no known cause. A total of roughly 56,000 clones appear in this sample, roughly nine tenths of them only once. Jointly, the top ten make up around 0.5% of the sample.

Sequenced here: CD4+ T cells from peripheral blood mononuclear cells, sampled after pregnancy. The rearranged segments are TRBV10-3 and TRBJ2-7, and TRBD1 matches 7 of the central bases. This TCR came from a female donor in good health, enrolled as a control in a pregnancy study. The bases read TGTGCGTCCAGGGGGACCTCCTACGAGCAGTACTTC. Its coded protein is CASRGTSYEQYF.